This entry lists 30 T cell receptor beta chains sequenced from one sample in a study of identical twins. TCRdb fed the 5' RACE reads into MiXCR, producing one record per CDR3 protein. Of some 760,000 distinct CDR3 sequences listed, around a sixth are singletons. The same data also went into a second study, on T cells expressing NK-cell markers.

The sequencing input was PBMCs. The receptors here all came from a young woman in good health.

This clonotype has only a few counts. The chain recombines TRBV6-1 with TRBJ2-3; D could derive from TRBD1 or TRBD2 (5 bases each). The V end lost 11 bases, the J end lost 1 base, and 13 bases lay between the germline ends. CDR3 size: 13 residues. Germline CDR1 reads MNHNS; CDR2 reads SASEGT. CDR3 in amino acids: CAAKLGGTDTQYF. The CDR3 region has the DNA TGTGCCGCTAAATTGGGGGGCACAGATACGCAGTATTTT.

The V and J genes are TRBV6-5 and TRBJ1-6; no reliable D call. V was trimmed by 0 bases and J by 11 bases, leaving 14 bases between them. The length of the CDR3 is 15 residues. Per germline, CDR1 MNHEY and CDR2 SVGAGI. Here the CDR3 reads CASSYSIGVWTPLHF. The CDR3 DNA sequence: TGTGCCAGCAGTTACTCGATTGGGGTATGGACACCCCTCCACTTT.

This clonotype was detected only a few times. The V call is TRBV5-1, the J call TRBJ2-7; the D gene is possibly TRBD1 (5 bases). CDR3 length: 14 amino acids. Germline values: CDR1 SGHRS, CDR2 YFSETQ. Trimming cost V 3 bases and J 9 bases, with 19 bases left between them. In DNA form, the CDR3 reads TGCGCCAGCAGCTACCAACAGGATAGTACGGGGCAGTACTTC. It specifies CASSYQQDSTGQYF. Combining the CDR3 with reference TRBV5-1 and TRBJ2-7 gives the whole variable domain KAGVTQTPRYLIKTRGQQVTLSCSPISGHRSVSWYQQTPGQGLQFLFEYFSETQRNKGNFPGRFSGRQFSNSRSEMNVSTLELGDSALYLCASSYQQDSTGQYFGPGTRLTVT.

The rearrangement uses TRBV12-3 or TRBV12-4 and TRBJ2-7; a weak D match, TRBD1 (7 bases). This CDR3 has 13 residues. V gave up 7 bases and J gave up 2 bases, with 12 bases separating them. CDR3 region: CASTSRGAYEQYF. Written as DNA, the CDR3 is TGTGCCAGCACCTCCAGGGGGGCCTACGAGCAGTACTTC.

The chain combines TRBV24-1 with TRBJ2-2; D may match TRBD1 or TRBD2 (5 bases each). V gave up 5 bases and J gave up 1 base, with 16 bases separating them. Germline V lookup: CDR1 KGHDR, CDR2 SFDVKD. This CDR3 is built from 17 residues. CDR3 residues: CATSASSGTGNTGELFF. In DNA form, the CDR3 reads TGTGCCACCAGTGCGAGTTCGGGGACGGGGAACACCGGGGAGCTGTTTTTT.

V usage is TRBV7-2 and J usage is TRBJ2-4; 11 bases fit TRBD2. CDR1 and CDR2 from the germline V gene are SGHTA and FQGNSA. The CDR3 is 17 residues long. V shed 5 bases, J shed 6 bases, and the junction held 12 bases outside the gene matches. CDR3 nucleotide sequence: TGTGCCAGCAGCACTCGGACTAGCGGGTCTTATGGAAACATTCAGTACTTC. Translation: CASSTRTSGSYGNIQYF.

The gene calls are TRBV4-3 and TRBJ1-1, with 10 bases matching TRBD1. CDR1 and CDR2 (germline): LGHNA, YSLEER. V gave up 3 bases and J gave up 6 bases; unmatched junction bases: 4. This CDR3 region has 14 residues. CDR3 sequence (DNA): TGCGCCAGCAGCCACGGACAGGGGGTCCCTGAAGCTTTCTTT. Its protein is CASSHGQGVPEAFF.

This clonotype was counted only a few times. V gene TRBV7-9 combines with J gene TRBJ1-2, with 8 bases identical to TRBD1. The CDR3 consists of 15 residues. V was pared by 5 bases and J by 4 bases, with 9 bases of the junction left unmatched. Germline values: CDR1 SEHNR, CDR2 FQNEAQ (reference sequence). CDR3 sequence (DNA): TGTGCCAGCAGCCCCCGGACAGGGCCTACCTATGGCTACACCTTC. This encodes CASSPRTGPTYGYTF.

Turning to this clonotype: Relative to the germline gene, one junction end is altered; a read error may explain this. CDR3: CASSLGGAKETQYF. The CDR3 nucleotides read TGTGCTAGCAGCTTAGGAGGCGCTAAAGAGACCCAGTACTTC. The chain joins TRBV7-7 to TRBJ2-5; possible D gene TRBD2, 5 bases. The CDR3 spans 14 residues. CDR1 is SSHAT and CDR2 is FNYEAQ in the germline V gene (reference sequence). Complete variable domain (other parts from reference TRBV7-7 and TRBJ2-5): GAGVSQSPRYKVTKRGQDVTLRCDPISSHATLYWYQQALGQGPEFLTYFNYEAQPDKSGLPSDRFSAERPEGSISTLTIQRTEQRDSAMYRCASSLGGAKETQYFGPGTRLLVL.

The chain couples TRBV12-3 or TRBV12-4 to TRBJ2-3, with D tentatively TRBD1 (5 bases). Trimming removed 4 bases at V and 1 base at J, with 15 bases between. CDR3 size: 16 residues. This CDR3 reads CASSSPITRGTDTQYF. The CDR3 nucleotides read TGTGCCAGCAGTTCCCCTATTACCAGGGGCACAGATACGCAGTATTTT.

This clonotype was observed a handful of times. The J gene is TRBJ2-4, the V gene TRBV29-1; D call uncertain. The V and J ends lost 5 bases and 1 base respectively, with 12 bases between them. The CDR3 has 14 residues. Germline V CDR1 and CDR2: SQVTM, ANQGSEA. The chain's CDR3 is CSVYLPGAKNIQYF. The DNA for the CDR3 is TGCAGCGTTTATCTCCCTGGGGCCAAAAACATTCAGTACTTC.

This clonotype has a handful of counts. One junction end does not reproduce the germline sequence, and a read error may be involved. This chain links TRBV5-1 with TRBJ2-7; the D is unclear. CDR1 SGHRS and CDR2 YFSETQ come from the germline V gene. This CDR3 comprises 13 residues. The CDR3 DNA reads as TGTGCCAGCAGTTTAGCTGCAACCTACGAGCAGTACTTC. Protein: CASSLAATYEQYF.

Ten or more counts support this clonotype. V is TRBV6-6 and J is TRBJ1-1; D is undetermined. Germline values: CDR1 MNHNY, CDR2 SVGAGI (reference sequence). V gave up 0 bases and J gave up 4 bases, with 21 bases separating them. The CDR3 contains 18 residues. This chain's CDR3 is CASSYSIGHRRRSTEAFF. In DNA form, the CDR3 reads TGTGCCAGCAGTTACTCGATTGGCCACCGCCGTAGGAGCACTGAAGCTTTCTTT.

The sample holds a few counts of this clonotype. The chain carries TRBV6-2 or TRBV6-3 and TRBJ2-1; D ambiguous. The CDR3 is made up of 14 amino acids. The V and J ends lost 7 bases and 2 bases respectively, with 12 bases between them. In germline, CDR1 is MNHEY, CDR2 SVGEGT. CDR3 bases: TGTGCCAGCACTAGTTTCCTCCCCTACAATGAGCAGTTCTTC. Translating gives CASTSFLPYNEQFF.

This clonotype was counted ten times or more. This chain uses TRBV12-3 or TRBV12-4 with TRBJ2-7; D gene unclear. The CDR3 length is 12 residues. Trimming took 2 bases from V and 9 from J, leaving 11 bases between them. CDR3 in amino acids: CASSLSAKVQYF. The DNA of the CDR3 is TGTGCCAGCAGTTTATCTGCTAAGGTGCAGTACTTC.

V and J are TRBV12-3 or TRBV12-4 and TRBJ2-5; D remains unclear. This CDR3 comprises 12 residues. V was shortened by 7 bases and J by 5 bases, with 11 bases between the two germline ends. CDR3 sequence: CASTVARETQYF. The CDR3 DNA follows: TGTGCCAGCACTGTGGCGAGGGAGACCCAGTACTTC.

Remarks on this clonotype: Sequence at one end of the junction differs from germline and may be a read error. The chain couples TRBV11-2 to TRBJ2-5; D may correspond to TRBD1 or TRBD2 (6 bases each). The CDR3 has 12 amino acids. Germline V gives CDR1 SGHAT, CDR2 FQNNGV. The CDR3 region is CASSLGGDTASF. The CDR3 coding sequence is TGTGCCAGCAGCTTAGGGGGGGACACGGCGTCCTTC.

This clonotype was counted between two and nine times. The chain recombines TRBV3-1 with TRBJ1-5, with D possibly matching TRBD1 (5 bases). The CDR3 length is 14 residues. Germline V lookup: CDR1 LGHDT, CDR2 YNNKEL (reference sequence). Trimming took 2 bases from V and 3 from J, leaving 8 bases between them. For the CDR3, the DNA is TGTGCCAGCAGCCAACAGGGATACAATCAGCCCCAGCATTTT. It specifies CASSQQGYNQPQHF.

This chain links TRBV7-9 with TRBJ2-1, with D tentatively TRBD2 (6 bases). The germline V gene encodes CDR1 SEHNR and CDR2 FQNEAQ (reference sequence). The V end was cut by 11 bases, the J end by 5 bases, with 13 bases between. The length of the CDR3 is 12 residues. This CDR3 reads CAGGWVHNEQFF. DNA for the CDR3: TGTGCCGGGGGGTGGGTACACAATGAGCAGTTCTTC. Filled out from reference TRBV7-9 and TRBJ2-1, the complete variable domain reads DTGVSQNPRHKITKRGQNVTFRCDPISEHNRLYWYRQTLGQGPEFLTYFQNEAQLEKSRLLSDRFSAERPKGSFSTLEIQRTEQGDSAMYLCAGGWVHNEQFFGPGTRLTVL.

The V and J genes are TRBV27 and TRBJ2-7; D is perhaps TRBD2 (6 bases). V gave up 2 bases and J gave up 3 bases, with 14 bases separating them. This CDR3 spans 15 amino acids. Germline V CDR1 and CDR2: MNHEY, SMNVEV (reference sequence). The CDR3 reads CASSLGLARHYEQYF. The CDR3, as DNA: TGTGCCAGCAGTTTAGGGCTAGCGAGACACTACGAGCAGTACTTC.

V usage is TRBV4-3 and J usage is TRBJ2-1; D perhaps matches TRBD2 (5 bases). The germline CDR1 and CDR2 sequences are LGHNA and YSLEER. The CDR3 spans 14 residues. With 3 bases removed from V and 4 bases from J, the gap between germline ends came to 10 bases. The CDR3 is CASSHQLDYNEQFF. CDR3 in DNA: TGCGCCAGCAGCCACCAACTAGATTACAATGAGCAGTTCTTC.

This clonotype came up many times. The chain carries TRBV9 and TRBJ2-3; D is uncertain. The CDR3 length is 13 residues. V was trimmed by 0 bases and J by 1 base, leaving 3 bases between them. Germline CDR1 reads SGDLS; CDR2 reads YYNGEE. The CDR3 is CASSVVGTDTQYF. The CDR3 DNA sequence: TGTGCCAGCAGCGTAGTAGGCACAGATACGCAGTATTTT.

The chain combines TRBV18 with TRBJ2-7; D is unclear. The germline V and J ends were trimmed by 0 bases and 3 bases, with 9 bases remaining between them. Germline CDR1 reads KGHSH; CDR2 reads LQKENI. The CDR3 consists of 14 residues. Here the CDR3 DNA reads TGTGCCAGCTCACCACCGACGGCTAACTACGAGCAGTACTTC. Protein product: CASSPPTANYEQYF.

The chain uses TRBV24-1 and TRBJ1-2; a possible D gene is TRBD1 (5 bases). The CDR3 length is 13 residues. Trimming took 2 bases from V and 7 from J, leaving 10 bases between them. CDR1 KGHDR and CDR2 SFDVKD come from the germline V gene. The DNA for the CDR3 is TGTGCCACCAGTGATTCGGGGCTAGGTGGCTACACCTTC. It is translated as CATSDSGLGGYTF.

This clonotype has more than one count but fewer than ten. V is TRBV11-2 and J is TRBJ1-2; D not resolved. Per germline, CDR1 SGHAT and CDR2 FQNNGV. The ends were cut back, 0 bases at V and 6 bases at J, with 8 bases in the middle. CDR3 length: 13 residues. CDR3 nucleotide sequence: TGTGCCAGCAGCTTAGAAGGATATGATGGCTACACCTTC. Residues: CASSLEGYDGYTF.

This CDR3 reads CSARSFAGAQETQYF. CDR3 nucleotides: TGCAGTGCTAGGTCTTTCGCGGGGGCCCAAGAGACCCAGTACTTC. The rearrangement links TRBV20-1 to TRBJ2-5; the D gene is possibly TRBD2 (7 bases). Trimming took off 3 bases at V and 1 base at J, with 15 bases between the two ends. Germline values: CDR1 DFQATT, CDR2 SNEGSKA (reference sequence). The CDR3 runs 15 residues.

This clonotype turned up a few times. V and J are TRBV5-5 and TRBJ1-2, with a weak D call TRBD1 (5 bases). Deletions cut 4 bases from V and 2 bases from J, with 12 bases between. The length of the CDR3 is 14 residues. Germline CDR1 and CDR2: SGHKS and YYEKEE (reference sequence). The CDR3 reads CASSPLGQNYGYTF. CDR3 DNA: TGTGCCAGCAGCCCATTAGGACAAAACTATGGCTACACCTTC.

The chain is built from TRBV24-1 and TRBJ2-3; 14 bases map to TRBD2. Germline-derived CDR1 and CDR2 are KGHDR and SFDVKD. This CDR3 is 16 amino acids long. V lost 3 bases, J lost 5 bases, and 3 bases stayed unmatched. The CDR3 here is CATSDPGLAGGDTQYF. The DNA of the CDR3 is TGTGCCACCAGTGATCCTGGACTAGCGGGAGGAGATACGCAGTATTTT.

The gene calls are TRBV5-5 and TRBJ2-1, with 8 bases identical to TRBD2. The CDR3 is made up of 16 amino acids. Trimming cost V 3 bases and J 0 bases; bases outside gene matches: 5. CDR1 is SGHKS, CDR2 YYEKEE, per germline (reference sequence). The CDR3 sequence: CASSSAGTSSYNEQFF. The CDR3 region has the DNA TGTGCCAGCAGCTCGGCCGGGACTAGCTCCTACAATGAGCAGTTCTTC.

This clonotype was recorded only once. This chain's CDR3 is CATRGNTGELFF. CDR3 DNA: TGTGCCACCCGAGGAAACACCGGGGAGCTGTTTTTT. V usage is TRBV11-2 and J usage is TRBJ2-2; unclear D gene. The CDR3 is 12 amino acids. V was clipped by 10 bases and J by 2 bases, with 8 bases between them. The V gene's germline CDR1 is SGHAT and CDR2 FQNNGV.